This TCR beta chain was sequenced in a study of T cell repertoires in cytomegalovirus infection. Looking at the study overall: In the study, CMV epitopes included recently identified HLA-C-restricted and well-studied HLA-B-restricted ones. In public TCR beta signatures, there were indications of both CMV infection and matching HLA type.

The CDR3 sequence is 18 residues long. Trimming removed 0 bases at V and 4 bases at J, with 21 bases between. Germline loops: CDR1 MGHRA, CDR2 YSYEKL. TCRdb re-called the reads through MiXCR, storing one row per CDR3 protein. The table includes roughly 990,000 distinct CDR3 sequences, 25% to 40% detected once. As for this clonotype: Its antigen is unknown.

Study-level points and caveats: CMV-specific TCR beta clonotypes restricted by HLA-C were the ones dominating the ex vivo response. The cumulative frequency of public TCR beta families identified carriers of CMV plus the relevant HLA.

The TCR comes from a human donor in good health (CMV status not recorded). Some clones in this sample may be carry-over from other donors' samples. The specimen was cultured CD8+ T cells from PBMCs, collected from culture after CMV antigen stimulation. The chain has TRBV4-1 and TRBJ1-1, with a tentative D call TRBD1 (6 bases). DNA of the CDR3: TGCGCCAGCAGCCAAGACGGTGGTAGATTCGGACAGAGCACTGAAGCTTTCTTT. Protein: CASSQDGGRFGQSTEAFF.